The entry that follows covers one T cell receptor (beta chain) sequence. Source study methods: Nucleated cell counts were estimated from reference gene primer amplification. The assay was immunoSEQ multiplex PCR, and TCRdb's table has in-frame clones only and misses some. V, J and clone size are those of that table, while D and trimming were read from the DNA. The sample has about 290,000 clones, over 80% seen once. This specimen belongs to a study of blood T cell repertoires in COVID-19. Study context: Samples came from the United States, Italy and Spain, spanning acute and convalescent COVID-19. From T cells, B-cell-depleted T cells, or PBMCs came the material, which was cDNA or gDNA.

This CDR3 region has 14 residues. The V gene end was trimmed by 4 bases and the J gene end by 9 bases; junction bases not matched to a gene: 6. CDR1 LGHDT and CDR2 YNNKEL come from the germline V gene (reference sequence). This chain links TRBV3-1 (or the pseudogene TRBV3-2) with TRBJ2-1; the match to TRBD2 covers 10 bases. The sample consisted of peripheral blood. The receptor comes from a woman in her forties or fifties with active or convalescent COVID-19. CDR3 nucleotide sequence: TGTGCCAGCAGCCCCTCTAGCGGGAGCATTGAGCAGTTCTTC. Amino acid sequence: CASSPSSGSIEQFF.